What follows describes a single T cell receptor beta chain. TCRdb keeps only in-frame clones here, not all; method: immunoSEQ multiplex PCR. Of some 30,000 clones detected, around 87% appear once; the ten largest clones hold 9.8%. Treatment: preoperative locoregional IRX-2 cytokine immunotherapy. V was clipped by 7 bases and J by 4 bases, with 7 bases between them. Germline V gives CDR1 SGHRS, CDR2 YFSETQ. The CDR3 has 11 residues. The sample originates from a study of preoperative IRX-2 immunotherapy in early breast cancer. Sample collection was performed from a patient treated with IRX-2 immunotherapy. This receptor was identified in a human donor with breast cancer. This rearrangement joins TRBV5-1 to TRBJ2-3; no clear D gene. The DNA of the CDR3 is TGCGCCAGCGCAGACGCAGATACGCAGTATTTT. It encodes CASADADTQYF.